The clone carrying this T cell receptor (beta chain) appeared a few times. CDR1 and CDR2 (germline): SGHVS, FQNEAQ. Trimming took 5 bases from V and 8 from J; bases not matched to a gene: 8. CDR3 length: 15 residues. The data belong to a study of T cells in Graves' hyperthyroidism and ophthalmopathy. The TCR beta CDR3 regions underwent amplification using RNA transcripts as the source. During a first-round RT-PCR of the TCR CDR3, the HTBI primer set was used. MiXCR, run by TCRdb on the multiplex PCR reads, gives a single entry per CDR3 protein. The table shows 300,000 to 450,000 distinct CDR3 sequences, with 20% to 30% occurring only once.

The sample taken for sequencing was blood. This rearrangement joins TRBV7-8 to TRBJ2-1, with 11 bases aligning to TRBD2. The clonotype was recovered from a man aged 45 to 65 with Graves' hyperthyroidism. The CDR3 sequence: CASSLTSGSYDEQFF. CDR3 in DNA: TGTGCCAGCAGCCTAACTAGCGGGAGTTACGATGAGCAGTTCTTC.